Presented here are 7 T cell receptor beta chains from one specimen sequenced in a study of T cell responses to AZD1222 COVID-19 vaccine. Generated by immunoSEQ multiplex PCR, the TCRdb table keeps only in-frame clones and is missing some. The sample lists 65,000 to 70,000 clones; around 78% were seen once. Sequencing used peripheral blood, obtained 28 days after the second AZD1222 dose. These receptors all come from an adult who received the AZD1222 COVID-19 vaccine.

The chain employs TRBV6-2 or TRBV6-3 and TRBJ2-2; TRBD2 is a possible D gene (6 bases). CDR1 and CDR2 (germline): MNHEY, SVGEGT. V gave up 6 bases and J gave up 2 bases, with 13 bases separating them. CDR3 size: 15 residues. CDR3 sequence reads: CASSQVGGNTGELFF. CDR3 sequence (DNA): TGTGCCAGCAGCCAAGTGGGGGGAAACACCGGGGAGCTGTTTTTT.

The chain links TRBV7-9 to TRBJ2-7, with 9 bases fitting TRBD1. Germline CDR1 SEHNR, CDR2 FQNEAQ (reference sequence). The V gene end was trimmed by 5 bases and the J gene end by 5 bases; junction bases not matched to a gene: 13. The CDR3 length is 16 residues. The CDR3 sequence is CASSHRPGQGVDEQYF. DNA for the CDR3: TGTGCCAGCAGCCACCGGCCGGGACAGGGTGTTGACGAGCAGTACTTC.

The chain employs TRBV27 and TRBJ1-1; a weak D match, TRBD1 (5 bases). The CDR3 loop spans 15 amino acids. Germline V gene data show CDR1 as MNHEY and CDR2 as SMNVEV (reference sequence). V lost 4 bases and J 0 bases, leaving 12 bases between the germline ends. The chain's CDR3 is CASSSRRGMNTEAFF. The DNA of the CDR3 is TGTGCCAGCAGTTCCCGGAGGGGCATGAACACTGAAGCTTTCTTT.

The genes are TRBV2 and TRBJ1-5; D call uncertain. The CDR3 is 13 residues long. Trimming took 3 bases from V and 11 from J, leaving 14 bases between them. Germline V gives CDR1 SNHLY, CDR2 FYNNEI. CDR3 nucleotide sequence: TGTGCCAGCAGTGAGCTCAGAACCGGGGCCCAGCATTTT. Its translation is CASSELRTGAQHF.

The genes are TRBV6-5 and TRBJ1-4; D not resolved. Germline CDR1 reads MNHEY; CDR2 reads SVGAGI. Trimming removed 6 bases from V and 7 bases from J, with 15 bases in between. CDR3 size: 14 residues. The chain's CDR3 is CASSRERESEKLFF. The CDR3 DNA reads TGTGCCAGCAGCCGGGAACGTGAGAGTGAAAAACTGTTTTTT.

This clone was detected once. The gene calls are TRBV11-2 and TRBJ2-7; weak D call: TRBD1 (6 bases). Germline CDR1 reads SGHAT; CDR2 reads FQNNGV. Trimming shortened V by 1 base and J by 2 bases, and 12 bases separated the two germline ends. The CDR3 runs 15 residues. In DNA form, the CDR3 reads TGTGCCAGCAGCTTAGGCCCTGGGGGCACCTACGAGCAGTACTTC. Protein sequence: CASSLGPGGTYEQYF.

For the CDR3, the DNA is TGTGCCAGCAGCTTGGGAGGGGGCCGGGATTCACCCCTCCACTTT. Protein: CASSLGGGRDSPLHF. The chain has TRBV5-4 and TRBJ1-6; 7 bases align to TRBD1. With V trimmed by 0 bases and J by 8 bases, 5 bases remained unmatched. The CDR3 is 15 amino acids. The germline gives CDR1 SGHNT, CDR2 YYREEE (reference sequence).